This entry features one TCR beta chain sequence. An end of the junction differs from the germline gene, which may be a read error. CDR3 length: 11 residues. Looked up from germline, CDR1 is DFQATT and CDR2 is SNEGSKA (reference sequence). Generated by immunoSEQ multiplex PCR, the TCRdb table keeps only in-frame clones and is missing some. Among about 380,000 clones listed, about 97% were seen once. This record belongs to a study of shared clonotypes between healthy human individuals. What was sequenced was memory CD8+ T cells sorted from blood. Subset defined: CD45RO+ cells pooled with CCR7-negative TemRA cells. The chain joins TRBV20-1 to TRBJ2-1; D is ambiguous. The receptor comes from a man younger than 45 in good health. CDR3 bases: TGCAGTGCTAGGCCCTACGATGAGCAGTTCTTC. It translates to CSARPYDEQFF.